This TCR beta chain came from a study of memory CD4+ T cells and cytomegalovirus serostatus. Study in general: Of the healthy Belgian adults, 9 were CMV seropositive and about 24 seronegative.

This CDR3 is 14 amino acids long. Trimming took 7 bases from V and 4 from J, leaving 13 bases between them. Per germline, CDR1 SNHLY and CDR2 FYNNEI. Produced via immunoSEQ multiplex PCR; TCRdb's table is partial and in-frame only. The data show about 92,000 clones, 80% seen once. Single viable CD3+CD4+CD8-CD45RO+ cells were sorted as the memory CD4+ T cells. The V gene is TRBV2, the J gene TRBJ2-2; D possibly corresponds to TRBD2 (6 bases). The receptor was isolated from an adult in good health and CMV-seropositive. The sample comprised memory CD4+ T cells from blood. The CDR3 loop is CASNGGLGTGELFF. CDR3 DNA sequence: TGTGCCAGCAATGGGGGACTCGGCACCGGGGAGCTGTTTTTT.